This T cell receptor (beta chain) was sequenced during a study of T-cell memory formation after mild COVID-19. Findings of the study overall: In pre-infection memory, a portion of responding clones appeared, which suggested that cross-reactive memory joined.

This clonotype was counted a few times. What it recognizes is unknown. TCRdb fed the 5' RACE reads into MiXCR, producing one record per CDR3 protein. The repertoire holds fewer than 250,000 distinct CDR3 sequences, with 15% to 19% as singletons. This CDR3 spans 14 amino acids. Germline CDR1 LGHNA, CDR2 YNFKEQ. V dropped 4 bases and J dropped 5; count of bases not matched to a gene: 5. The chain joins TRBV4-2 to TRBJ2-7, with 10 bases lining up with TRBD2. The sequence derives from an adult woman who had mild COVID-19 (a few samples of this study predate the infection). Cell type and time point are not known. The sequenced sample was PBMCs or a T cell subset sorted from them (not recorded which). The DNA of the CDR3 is TGTGCCAGCAGCCGAAAGCGGGAGGGCCACGAGCAGTACTTC. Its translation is CASSRKREGHEQYF.